This TCR beta chain originates from a study of cytomegalovirus exposure and HLA in healthy donors. Study outcomes and limitations: The study listed under 200 cytomegalovirus-associated TCR beta chains.

The germline gives CDR1 SGHRS, CDR2 YFSETQ. There are 14 residues in the CDR3. The V end was cut by 4 bases, the J end by 4 bases, with 11 bases between. Clones were sequenced by immunoSEQ multiplex PCR, and TCRdb holds only the in-frame ones, with some missing. Altogether 130,000 to 150,000 clones are present, 85% to 90% being singletons, with the ten largest covering 2.5% to 4%. Regarding this clone: Its matching antigen is unknown.

The V and J genes are TRBV5-1 and TRBJ1-4; D not resolved. The sequence derives from a woman between 18 and 30 years old in good health and CMV-seropositive. Input material: PBMCs. The CDR3 reads CASSADGLNEKLFF. The DNA for the CDR3 is TGCGCCAGCAGCGCGGACGGACTTAATGAAAAACTGTTTTTT.